A selection of T cell receptor beta chains follows, all from one sample in a study of blood T cell repertoires in COVID-19. The assay was immunoSEQ multiplex PCR, and TCRdb's table has in-frame clones only and misses some. The sample has 250,000 to 350,000 clones; around 89% are singletons. Sequenced input: peripheral blood. These receptors came from a woman aged 45-60 years with COVID-19, enrolled during active disease. CDR3s include the opening cysteine and the closing phenylalanine or tryptophan. Each record gives: V gene, clone size, J gene, D gene, CDR3 DNA, CDR3 protein. The D gene is left open where the match is weak. For some rows the clone size is stated as once, few or many, or as a class when expanded; others skip it.

TRBV14	-	TRBJ1-6	TRBD1	TGTGCCAGCAGCCCCGCAGCAGGGGGGAATTCACCCCTCCACTTT	CASSPAAGGNSPLHF
TRBV9	-	TRBJ2-1	TRBD2	TGTGCCAGCAGCGATCGACTAGCGGGGTACAATGAGCAGTTCTTC	CASSDRLAGYNEQFF
TRBV6-5	few	TRBJ2-1	TRBD2	TGTGCCAGCCGAAGCGGGAGGCATTCCTACAATGAGCAGTTCTTC	CASRSGRHSYNEQFF
TRBV6-4	once	TRBJ2-2	-	TGTGCCAGCAGCAGGGACACCGGCACCGGGGAGCTGTTTTTT	CASSRDTGTGELFF
TRBV3-1/TRBV3-2	-	TRBJ2-2	TRBD2	TGTGCCAGCAGCCAAGAACTAGCGGAAAACACCGGGGAGCTGTTTTTT	CASSQELAENTGELFF
TRBV18	-	TRBJ1-3	-	TGTGCCAGCTCACCGGGGAGGTCTGGAAACACCATATATTTT	CASSPGRSGNTIYF
TRBV6-5	-	TRBJ2-7	-	TGTGCCAGCATGATCTACAGGGACGGCGAGCAGTACTTC	CASMIYRDGEQYF
TRBV5-1	-	TRBJ2-5	TRBD2	TGCGCCAGCAGCTTGTTGGCACATAGACTAGCGGGAGTGAGAAAGACCCAGTACTTC	CASSLLAHRLAGVRKTQYF
TRBV9	-	TRBJ1-3	TRBD1	TGTGCCAGCAGCGAACACGACAGGGCTAGCTCTGGAAACACCATATATTTT	CASSEHDRASSGNTIYF
TRBV29-1	-	TRBJ2-5	-	TGCAGCGTGGAGAAGGACAGAGAGACCCAGTACTTC	CSVEKDRETQYF
TRBV19	-	TRBJ2-3	-	TGTGCCAGCAAGCTCACGGGACTCCAGGGAGATACGCAGTATTTT	CASKLTGLQGDTQYF
TRBV28	-	TRBJ2-2	-	TGTGCCAGCAGCTCAATTACAGAGATCGCGAACACCGGGGAGCTGTTTTTT	CASSSITEIANTGELFF
TRBV6-2/TRBV6-3	-	TRBJ2-1	TRBD2	TGTGCCAGCAGTAGGCGCCCAGGCGGGAGTTACTACAATGAGCAGTTCTTC	CASSRRPGGSYYNEQFF
TRBV5-4	-	TRBJ1-1	TRBD1	TGTGCCAGCAGCTTGGAAGGGGGCATTATCACTGAAGCTTTCTTT	CASSLEGGIITEAFF
TRBV5-4	-	TRBJ1-5	-	TGTGCCAGCAGCTTGGACGGGACACCCAATCAGCCCCAGCATTTT	CASSLDGTPNQPQHF
TRBV6-5	-	TRBJ2-5	TRBD2	TGTGCCAGCAGTAGGACTAGCGGGAGGAAAGAGACCCAGTACTTC	CASSRTSGRKETQYF
TRBV4-3	-	TRBJ1-1	-	TGCGCCAGCAGCCAAGAGGAAGGGGAGGGGAACACTGAAGCTTTCTTT	CASSQEEGEGNTEAFF
TRBV5-1	-	TRBJ2-7	TRBD1	TGCGCCAGCAGCTTTCTTATTTCGGGGACAGGGGGCTACGAGCAGTACTTC	CASSFLISGTGGYEQYF
TRBV19	-	TRBJ1-2	-	TGTGCCAGTAGTGTACAGGGAACTGGAGGCTACACCTTC	CASSVQGTGGYTF
TRBV5-1	-	TRBJ2-7	TRBD2	TGCGCCAGCAGCTCGATGGGACGGACTAGCGGGAGGGACGAGCAGTACTTC	CASSSMGRTSGRDEQYF
TRBV6-5	-	TRBJ2-7	TRBD2	TGTGCCAGCAGTTCGTCGGGAGGATCCTACGAGCAGTACTTC	CASSSSGGSYEQYF
TRBV2	-	TRBJ2-3	TRBD1	TGTGCCAGCAGGGCCAGACAGGGATTCGCCACAGATACGCAGTATTTT	CASRARQGFATDTQYF
TRBV25-1	-	TRBJ2-7	TRBD1	TGTGCCAGCAAGGACAGGGGGCTAGGGGAGCAGTACTTC	CASKDRGLGEQYF
TRBV6-5	-	TRBJ2-7	-	TGTGCCAGCAGCAAGGGGACTTTCTCCTACGAGCAGTACTTC	CASSKGTFSYEQYF
TRBV3-1/TRBV3-2	-	TRBJ1-3	-	TGTGCCAGCAGCCGGGGGGTTGGAAACACCATATATTTT	CASSRGVGNTIYF
TRBV5-1	-	TRBJ2-1	TRBD2	TGCGCCAGCAGTTCCACCGGGACTAGCGGGGGGAATGAGCAGTTCTTC	CASSSTGTSGGNEQFF
TRBV6-5	-	TRBJ1-1	TRBD1	TGTGCCAGCAGGGACAGGGGGATGAACACTGAAGCTTTCTTT	CASRDRGMNTEAFF
TRBV27	-	TRBJ1-1	-	TGTGCCAGCAGTTTTAGGTTTGAGGACACTGAAGCTTTCTTT	CASSFRFEDTEAFF
TRBV7-9	once	TRBJ1-1	TRBD1	TGTGCCAGCAGCCTCGGACAGGGGGCGGATGCGGCTTTCTTT	CASSLGQGADAAFF
TRBV7-2	-	TRBJ2-7	-	TGTGCCAGCAGCTTAGCAAACAGGGCCCCCTACGAGCAGTACTTC	CASSLANRAPYEQYF
TRBV24-1	-	TRBJ1-2	-	TGTGCCACCAGTTCGCGCAGGGGATATGGCTACACCTTC	CATSSRRGYGYTF
TRBV10-3	once	TRBJ2-1	TRBD1	TGTGCCATCAGGGGGACAGGGGTCTACAATGAGCAGTTCTTC	CAIRGTGVYNEQFF
TRBV30	-	TRBJ1-1	-	TGTGCAGGGGGTAACACTGAAGCTTTCTTT	CAGGNTEAFF
TRBV6-5	-	TRBJ2-7	TRBD2	TGTGCCAGCAGCGGACTAGCGGGAGAAGGGCAGTACTTC	CASSGLAGEGQYF